This is a list of T cell receptor beta chains from one sample in a study of T cell changes during pregnancy in multiple sclerosis. Some clones are missing from TCRdb's copy, which holds only in-frame ones; the method was immunoSEQ multiplex PCR. The sample includes some 50,000 clones, 92% of them seen just once. The starting material was CD4+ T cells from peripheral blood mononuclear cells, obtained in the second trimester of pregnancy. The receptors were gathered from a female donor with multiple sclerosis, enrolled in a pregnancy study. The CDR3 runs from the conserved cysteine through the conserved F or W. A D gene is named only where the DNA matches it firmly. Expanded clones are given a class, and other clones once, few, many or no size at all.

abundance,j_gene,v_gene,d_gene,CDR3nt,CDR3aa
-,TRBJ2-7,TRBV14,-,TGTGCCAGCAGCTCGTCGCAGGTCAGCTACGAGCAGTACTTC,CASSSSQVSYEQYF
-,TRBJ1-4,TRBV5-1,-,TGCGCCAGCAGCCCTGGACAAGCAACTAATGAAAAACTGTTTTTT,CASSPGQATNEKLFF
-,TRBJ1-1,TRBV6-1,-,TGTGCCAGCACTAACAGGGTGGGGTTAAGTACTGAAGCTTTCTTT,CASTNRVGLSTEAFF
-,TRBJ1-1,TRBV11-1,-,TGTGCCAGCAGGGAGACAGGAGCCAAGAACACTGAAGCTTTCTTT,CASRETGAKNTEAFF
-,TRBJ2-3,TRBV9,TRBD2,TGTGCCAGCTCGGTCGGGGGGACAGATACGCAGTATTTT,CASSVGGTDTQYF
-,TRBJ2-7,TRBV7-8,-,TGTGCCAGCAGCTTGGGGGCCCACCGGGAGCAGTACTTC,CASSLGAHREQYF
-,TRBJ2-3,TRBV7-9,TRBD2,TGTGCCAGCAGCTCCCAGAGAGAGCGGGACACAGATACGCAGTATTTT,CASSSQRERDTDTQYF
-,TRBJ2-1,TRBV6-1,TRBD2,TGTGCCAGCAGATATAGCGGGAGGTTCAATGAGCAGTTCTTC,CASRYSGRFNEQFF
-,TRBJ2-1,TRBV7-7,TRBD2,TGTGCCAGCAGCCGCGGGAGAGGTGATGAGCAGTTCTTC,CASSRGRGDEQFF
-,TRBJ2-4,TRBV21-1,-,TGTGCCAGCAGCAAAGGTGGGGACACCAAAAACATTCAGTACTTC,CASSKGGDTKNIQYF
-,TRBJ1-3,TRBV6-5,-,TGTGCCAGCACTCAGACCGGACACGGGGGCACCATATATTTT,CASTQTGHGGTIYF
-,TRBJ2-5,TRBV18,TRBD2,TGTGCCAGCTCAAGAGGGACTAGCGGGGGTATCCAAGAGACCCAGTACTTC,CASSRGTSGGIQETQYF
few,TRBJ1-1,TRBV5-1,TRBD1,TGCGCCAGCAGCCCTTCCGGGACAGCGACGGAAGCTTTCTTT,CASSPSGTATEAFF
-,TRBJ1-3,TRBV4-2,-,TGTGCCAGCAGCCAGGAGCACAGGGTTGGGGCTACTGGAAACACCATATATTTT,CASSQEHRVGATGNTIYF
-,TRBJ1-4,TRBV28,-,TGTGCCAGCAGTGACGGGACACGTACTAATGAAAAACTGTTTTTT,CASSDGTRTNEKLFF
-,TRBJ2-1,TRBV18,TRBD2,TGTGCCACCCCGGGACTAGCGAACGATGAGCAGTTCTTC,CATPGLANDEQFF
-,TRBJ2-7,TRBV4-1,-,TGCGCCAGCAGCCAATCCCTCGGACAGTTCTACGAGCAGTACTTC,CASSQSLGQFYEQYF
-,TRBJ2-7,TRBV6-1,TRBD1,TGTGCCAGCCACCAGTCCGGGACAGGGACCTACGAGCAGTACTTC,CASHQSGTGTYEQYF
once,TRBJ2-7,TRBV5-1,-,TGCGCCAGCAGCTTGCAGGAGGGGTACGAGCAGTACTTC,CASSLQEGYEQYF
-,TRBJ2-7,TRBV6-1,-,TGTGCCAGCAGTGAGAGAGGGTTACTTAGCTCCTACGAGCAGTACTTC,CASSERGLLSSYEQYF
-,TRBJ2-7,TRBV27,-,TGTGCCAGCAGCGACAGTTTTCACATGGGTGCGGGGAAGTTTTGGAACGAGCAGTACTTC,CASSDSFHMGAGKFWNEQYF
-,TRBJ1-2,TRBV5-4,TRBD1,TGTGCCAGCAGCCCTGAGACAGGGAGCTATGGCTACACCTTC,CASSPETGSYGYTF
-,TRBJ2-1,TRBV28,TRBD2,TGTGCCAGCAGTTTCCTCCTAGCGGGAGGGAACAATGAGCAGTTCTTC,CASSFLLAGGNNEQFF
-,TRBJ2-3,TRBV5-6,TRBD2,TGTGCCAGCAGCGCTCCGGGACTAGCGACGACACCTAGCACAGATACGCAGTATTTT,CASSAPGLATTPSTDTQYF
-,TRBJ1-4,TRBV27,-,TGTGCCAGCAGTTATGGCAGGGGCGGTGAAAAACTGTTTTTT,CASSYGRGGEKLFF
-,TRBJ2-1,TRBV25-1,TRBD2,TGTGCCAGCAGTGATTACTTGACTAGCGGGAGTGGTAATGAGCAGTTCTTC,CASSDYLTSGSGNEQFF
-,TRBJ1-2,TRBV28,TRBD1,TGTGCCAGCAGTTTGGGGACAGGGATCGGCTACACCTTC,CASSLGTGIGYTF
once,TRBJ1-5,TRBV5-1,TRBD1,TGCGCCAGCAGCTTATGGACAGGGGGTTATAGCAATCAGCCCCAGCATTTT,CASSLWTGGYSNQPQHF
-,TRBJ1-1,TRBV11-2,-,TGTGCCAGCAGCTCTTACAGGGTCTCTGAAGCTTTCTTT,CASSSYRVSEAFF
once,TRBJ1-2,TRBV6-1,TRBD1,TGTGCCAGCAGTGAGACAGGGGTGGCCTATGGCTACACCTTC,CASSETGVAYGYTF
-,TRBJ1-2,TRBV5-4,TRBD1,TGTGCCAGCAGCTTGCCGACAGGGAACTATGGCTACACCTTC,CASSLPTGNYGYTF
-,TRBJ2-3,TRBV19,-,TGTGCCAGTAGTATTAAGGGGCCAGGGAAAACAGATACGCAGTATTTT,CASSIKGPGKTDTQYF
once,TRBJ2-1,TRBV29-1,-,TGCAGTCCCGGGACAAACAATGAGCAGTTCTTC,CSPGTNNEQFF
-,TRBJ1-2,TRBV4-2,-,TGTGCCAGCAGCCAAGATTACAAGGGGGACTATGGCTACACCTTC,CASSQDYKGDYGYTF
-,TRBJ2-5,TRBV5-4,-,TGTGCCAGCAGCCCCGACAGGGAGACCCAGTACTTC,CASSPDRETQYF
-,TRBJ1-4,TRBV6-5,-,TGTGCCAGCAGTTATCAGGTTGCCGTGGGTGAAAAACTGTTTTTT,CASSYQVAVGEKLFF
-,TRBJ1-5,TRBV7-8,-,TGTGCCAGCAGCTTATCGGGAATCCTTAGCAATCAGCCCCAGCATTTT,CASSLSGILSNQPQHF
-,TRBJ2-7,TRBV29-1,-,TGCAGCGTTGAAGGGGCAGGGACCTACGAGCAGTACTTC,CSVEGAGTYEQYF
-,TRBJ1-1,TRBV18,TRBD1,TGTGCCAGCTCCCGTGGACAGGGGGCTGAAGCTTTCTTT,CASSRGQGAEAFF
-,TRBJ1-3,TRBV9,-,TGTGCCAGCAGCGTAGGGGGGGGAGGAAACACCATATATTTT,CASSVGGGGNTIYF
-,TRBJ2-7,TRBV18,TRBD1,TGTGCCAGCTCCCCAAGGACAGGGTGGGACGAGCAGTACTTC,CASSPRTGWDEQYF
-,TRBJ2-7,TRBV15,-,TGTGCCACCAGCAGAGATAGGGGGTCCTCTGCCGAGCAGTACTTC,CATSRDRGSSAEQYF